One and the same sample provided the 5 T cell receptor beta chains below, sequenced in a study of blood T cell repertoires in COVID-19 (TCRdb year 2020). The protocol used for the library was the immunoSEQ multiplex PCR assay. The clones in this table, taken by TCRdb from immuneACCESS, are in-frame only. Not every clone is retained; where verified, under half of the shortfall comes from an unresolved V gene, and the cause of the rest is unknown. The sample table shows just over 300,000 clones, and approximately 89% are seen once. Of the sample, about 9.9% is held by the ten largest clones. Sequencing input: PBMCs or T cells enriched from blood (not recorded which). The source is a middle-aged woman who had recovered from COVID-19.

V and J are TRBV4-2 and TRBJ2-7, with 9 bases fitting TRBD1. The length of the CDR3 is 15 residues. Germline V gene lookup returns CDR1 LGHNA and CDR2 YNFKEQ. V dropped 1 base and J dropped 5; count of bases not matched to a gene: 6. The DNA for the CDR3 is TGTGCCAGCAGCCAAGTAGACAGGGGGTCTAACGAGCAGTACTTC. Translation gives CASSQVDRGSNEQYF.

The rearrangement uses TRBV10-3 and TRBJ2-5, with 8 bases matching TRBD1. The V gene end was trimmed by 5 bases and the J gene end by 4 bases; junction bases not matched to a gene: 9. The germline V gene has CDR1 ENHRY and CDR2 SYGVKD. CDR3 length: 15 residues. The CDR3 loop reads CAISSDYTGGETQYF. In DNA, the CDR3 is TGTGCCATCAGTTCCGACTATACAGGGGGAGAGACCCAGTACTTC.

This chain uses TRBV7-2 with TRBJ2-7; tentative D call: TRBD1 (6 bases). V gave up 7 bases and J gave up 2 bases, with 12 bases separating them. Germline V CDR1 and CDR2: SGHTA, FQGNSA. The CDR3 has 13 amino acids. This CDR3 reads CASTVTGPYEQYF. CDR3 DNA: TGTGCCAGCACCGTTACAGGGCCCTACGAGCAGTACTTC.

Notes on this clone: At one end, the junction sequence differs from germline, possibly due to a read error. The chain couples TRBV7-7 to TRBJ2-4, with TRBD1 identical over 7 bases. Germline CDR1 is SSHAT and CDR2 is FNYEAQ (reference sequence). There are 17 residues in the CDR3. CDR3 protein: CASSLEGTGVAKNIQYF. CDR3 nucleotide sequence: TGTGCTAGCAGCTTAGAGGGTACAGGGGTAGCCAAAAACATTCAGTACTTC. Variable domain in full (rest from reference TRBV7-7 and TRBJ2-4): GAGVSQSPRYKVTKRGQDVTLRCDPISSHATLYWYQQALGQGPEFLTYFNYEAQPDKSGLPSDRFSAERPEGSISTLTIQRTEQRDSAMYRCASSLEGTGVAKNIQYFGAGTRLSVL.

The rearrangement uses TRBV5-4 and TRBJ1-4, with 8 bases lining up with TRBD1. Germline V gene sequence: CDR1 SGHNT, CDR2 YYREEE (reference sequence). After removal of 2 bases from V and 11 bases from J, the junction contained 11 bases not matched to a gene. The length of the CDR3 is 15 residues. CDR3 sequence reads: CASSLKGQATDKLFF. The CDR3 bases are TGTGCCAGCAGCTTAAAGGGACAGGCCACTGACAAACTGTTTTTT.